Listed below are T cell receptor beta chains from one sample, sequenced in a study of cytomegalovirus exposure and HLA in healthy donors. Produced via immunoSEQ multiplex PCR; TCRdb's table is partial and in-frame only. The repertoire holds approximately 140,000 clones, roughly 83% seen once, with roughly 3.6% in the top ten. Sequencing was done on a sample of PBMCs. All receptors derive from a human donor in good health. The CDR3 runs from the conserved cysteine through the conserved F or W. The D gene is left open where the match is weak. Some rows mark clone size as missing; the rest say once, few, many or name a class of expanded clone.

.	.	TRBJ2-7	TRBV28	CASSTRDSYEQYF	TGTGCCAGCAGTACACGAGACAGCTACGAGCAGTACTTC
TRBD2	.	TRBJ2-1	TRBV5-1	CASSSTRLAGDRVGGEQFF	TGCGCCAGCAGCTCGACCAGGCTAGCGGGAGATAGGGTGGGAGGAGAGCAGTTCTTC
TRBD2	.	TRBJ2-5	TRBV4-1	CASSQVFAGEGKTQYF	TGCGCCAGCAGCCAAGTATTCGCGGGAGAGGGGAAGACCCAGTACTTC
.	.	TRBJ2-7	TRBV6-5	CASREQGGFYEQYF	TGTGCCAGCAGGGAACAGGGGGGGTTCTACGAGCAGTACTTC
.	.	TRBJ2-3	TRBV7-2	CASRISGPTDTQYF	TGTGCCAGCAGAATTAGCGGACCCACAGATACGCAGTATTTT
TRBD2	.	TRBJ2-7	TRBV5-1	CASSTGLDTYEQYF	TGCGCCAGCAGTACCGGACTAGATACCTACGAGCAGTACTTC
TRBD1	few	TRBJ1-1	TRBV5-1	CASTGGNTEAFF	TGCGCCAGCACAGGGGGCAACACTGAAGCTTTCTTT
.	.	TRBJ1-5	TRBV6-5	CASRILLGGTQHF	TGTGCCAGCAGAATCCTTTTAGGAGGAACCCAGCATTTT
.	.	TRBJ2-3	TRBV5-1	CASSLTGDTDTQYF	TGCGCCAGCAGCCTAACAGGAGACACAGATACGCAGTATTTT
TRBD1	.	TRBJ1-1	TRBV5-4	CASSRTGVNTEAFF	TGTGCCAGCAGCCGGACAGGAGTCAACACTGAAGCTTTCTTT